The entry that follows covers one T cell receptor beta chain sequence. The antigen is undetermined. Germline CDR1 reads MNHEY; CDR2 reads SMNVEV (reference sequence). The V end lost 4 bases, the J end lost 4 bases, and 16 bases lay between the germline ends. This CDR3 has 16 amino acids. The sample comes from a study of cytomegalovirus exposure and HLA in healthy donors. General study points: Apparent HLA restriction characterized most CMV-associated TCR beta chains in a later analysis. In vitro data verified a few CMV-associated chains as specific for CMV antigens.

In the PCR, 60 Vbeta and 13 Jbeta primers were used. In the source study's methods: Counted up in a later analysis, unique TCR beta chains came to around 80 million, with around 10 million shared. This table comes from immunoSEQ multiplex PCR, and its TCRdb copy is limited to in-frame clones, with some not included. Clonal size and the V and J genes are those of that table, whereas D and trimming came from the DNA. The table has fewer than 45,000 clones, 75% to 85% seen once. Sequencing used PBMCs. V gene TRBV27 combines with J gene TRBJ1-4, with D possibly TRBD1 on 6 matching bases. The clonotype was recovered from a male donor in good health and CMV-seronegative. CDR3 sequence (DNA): TGTGCCAGCAGTTCCCTGGGGGGGGGCCTTAATGAAAAACTGTTTTTT. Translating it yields CASSSLGGGLNEKLFF.